This T cell receptor beta chain was sequenced in a study of T cells in Graves' hyperthyroidism and ophthalmopathy. Across the study: Prior to any treatment, at the point of initial diagnosis, peripheral blood was collected.

Diagnosis of hyperthyroidism was new in patients aged 18 to 65, and its duration was under 2 months. The PBMCs were taken from more than 8 ml of fresh peripheral blood. CDR3 length: 15 amino acids. V was trimmed by 1 base and J by 0 bases, leaving 9 bases between them. CDR1 is SQVTM and CDR2 is ANQGSEA in the germline V gene. This clonotype was seen ten or more times. Its target is unknown. Findings of the study overall: Most clonotypes that expanded in the thyroid above 0.001 also showed up in blood.

Amplified TCR beta CDR3 regions came from RNA transcripts. RT-PCR in the first round (using the HTBI primer set) targeted the TCR CDR3. TCRdb independently ran MiXCR on the multiplex PCR reads; one entry per CDR3 protein. The table has fewer than 850,000 distinct CDR3 sequences, about 18% seen once. What was sequenced was blood. The sequence derives from a middle-aged man with Graves' hyperthyroidism. This chain links TRBV29-1 with TRBJ2-2; maybe TRBD1 (5 bases). The CDR3 DNA reads TGCAGCGTTGAAGCGCCGGACACGAACACCGGGGAGCTGTTTTTT. The encoded protein is CSVEAPDTNTGELFF.